These 23 T cell receptor beta chains originate from one sample sequenced in a study of OX40 agonist ivuxolimab in advanced cancers. Libraries were constructed by the immunoSEQ multiplex PCR assay. The immuneACCESS repertoire file appears here via TCRdb, limited to in-frame rearrangements. These files lack a portion of the clones; in checked studies, under half of the deficit traces to unresolved V genes, and the cause of the others is not known. The sample contains under 50,000 clones, around nine tenths of them found a single time. The top ten hold roughly 7.8% of the sample. Sample: CD4+ or CD8+ T cells sorted from blood, taken in a trial of the OX40 agonist ivuxolimab. Receptor source: an adult with an advanced solid tumor such as melanoma, head and neck, liver or kidney cancer.

This chain links TRBV27 with TRBJ1-1, with a tentative D call TRBD1 (6 bases). From germline, CDR1 is MNHEY and CDR2 SMNVEV (reference sequence). With 4 bases removed from V and 5 bases from J, the gap between germline ends came to 23 bases. This CDR3 contains 17 residues. The CDR3, as DNA: TGTGCCAGCAGTTCCAATCGCCTCGGGGGAGGGGGAACTGAAGCTTTCTTT. Translating gives CASSSNRLGGGGTEAFF.

The chain joins TRBV19 to TRBJ2-7; 9 bases align to TRBD1. The CDR3 sequence is 13 residues long. CDR1 and CDR2 (germline): LNHDA, SQIVND (reference sequence). V was clipped by 9 bases and J by 1 base; unmatched bases: 4. CDR3: CASPGQGSYEQYF. The CDR3 DNA sequence: TGTGCCAGCCCGGGACAGGGTTCCTACGAGCAGTACTTC.

This clone was seen only once. The chain recombines TRBV7-2 with TRBJ2-1; 9 bases align to TRBD2. The CDR3 length is 13 residues. The V and J ends lost 5 bases and 9 bases, in that order; junction bases with no gene match: 5. Germline V CDR1 and CDR2: SGHTA, FQGNSA. The chain's CDR3 is CASSTRRGGEQFF. DNA for the CDR3: TGTGCCAGCAGCACCCGGCGGGGGGGTGAGCAGTTCTTC.

CDR3 sequence: CASSYQGDRAAEAFF. The CDR3 DNA sequence: TGTGCCAGCAGTTACCAGGGGGACAGGGCAGCTGAAGCTTTCTTT. V gene TRBV6-5 combines with J gene TRBJ1-1; 9 bases agree with TRBD1. V shed 2 bases and J 6 bases; nucleotides not matched to a gene: 7. This CDR3 has 15 amino acids. Germline V gene sequence: CDR1 MNHEY, CDR2 SVGAGI.

This clone has just a few counts. This chain joins TRBV5-1 and TRBJ1-1, with a tentative D call TRBD1 (6 bases). The CDR3 sequence is 16 residues long. Trimming stripped 4 bases from V and 1 base from J, with 17 bases between. Germline V gives CDR1 SGHRS, CDR2 YFSETQ. The CDR3 sequence is CASSPGPQGGNTEAFF. For the CDR3, the DNA is TGCGCCAGCAGCCCAGGGCCACAGGGTGGGAACACTGAAGCTTTCTTT.

The sample holds a few counts of this clone. The chain carries TRBV29-1 and TRBJ1-2; D might be TRBD1 (5 bases). The V and J ends lost 5 bases and 4 bases respectively, with 11 bases between them. The CDR3 runs to 12 residues. From germline, CDR1 is SQVTM and CDR2 ANQGSEA. The CDR3 reads CSVTGGSYGYTF. The CDR3 DNA follows: TGCAGCGTTACAGGAGGGTCCTATGGCTACACCTTC.

The V call is TRBV7-8, the J call TRBJ2-1; 8 nucleotides agree with TRBD2. This CDR3 has 20 residues. Trimming at V came to 1 base and at J to 1 base, leaving 15 bases not matched to a gene. Germline V CDR1 and CDR2: SGHVS, FQNEAQ. The CDR3 nucleotides read TGTGCCAGCAGCTTAGGTACTAGCGGCTGGAGACGAGGGTCCTACAATGAGCAGTTCTTC. Translating gives CASSLGTSGWRRGSYNEQFF.

The chain links TRBV7-3 to TRBJ2-3, with 9 bases fitting TRBD2. V lost 6 bases and J lost 2; bases outside the gene matches: 9. Germline values: CDR1 SGHTA, CDR2 FQGTGA. The CDR3 runs 16 residues. Here the CDR3 reads CASSLGTSRATDTQYF. The CDR3 DNA reads as TGTGCCAGCAGTCTTGGGACTAGCAGGGCCACAGATACGCAGTATTTT.

By frequency in the sample, this clone is medium-sized. The chain has TRBV14 and TRBJ1-3, with D hard to call. CDR1 and CDR2 (germline): SGHDN, FVKESK. V lost 5 bases, J lost 7 bases, and 6 bases lay in between. The CDR3 is 11 residues long. The CDR3 sequence is CASSARNTIYF. CDR3 bases: TGTGCCAGCAGCGCCAGGAACACCATATATTTT.

This clone was seen a few times. The rearrangement joins TRBV18 to TRBJ2-7; a possible D gene is TRBD1 (5 bases). Germline V gene lookup returns CDR1 KGHSH and CDR2 LQKENI. Trimming cost V 1 base and J 0 bases, with 7 bases left between them. The CDR3 contains 14 residues. The CDR3 DNA is TGTGCCAGCTCACCACAACAGGCCTCCTACGAGCAGTACTTC. The encoded protein is CASSPQQASYEQYF.

Only one count was recorded for this clone. The V gene is TRBV7-9, the J gene TRBJ1-1; no firm D call. This CDR3 has 11 residues. The V end was cut by 1 base, the J end by 7 bases, with 4 bases between. Germline V lookup: CDR1 SEHNR, CDR2 FQNEAQ (reference sequence). The CDR3 is CASSLEGEAFF. DNA for the CDR3: TGTGCCAGCAGCTTAGAAGGTGAAGCTTTCTTT.

This clone has only one observation. The chain is built from TRBV6-5 and TRBJ2-2; 11 nucleotides align to TRBD1. The trim removed 7 bases at V and 6 bases at J, leaving 7 bases unmatched. The CDR3 covers 15 residues. The germline gives CDR1 MNHEY, CDR2 SVGAGI. The CDR3 DNA sequence: TGTGCCAGCACCGGACCGGGACAGGGGGCCGGGGAGCTGTTTTTT. As protein: CASTGPGQGAGELFF.

V is TRBV28 and J is TRBJ2-4; D perhaps matches TRBD2 (7 bases). Germline V gives CDR1 MDHEN, CDR2 SYDVKM. CDR3 size: 14 residues. With 3 bases removed from V and 7 bases from J, the gap between germline ends came to 13 bases. The CDR3 sequence is CASSFAGAGNIQYF. For the CDR3, the DNA is TGTGCCAGCAGTTTCGCGGGGGCCGGGAACATTCAGTACTTC.

This chain links TRBV5-1 with TRBJ2-5; 11 nucleotides agree with TRBD1. V shed 4 bases and J 5 bases; nucleotides not matched to a gene: 7. The germline V gene encodes CDR1 SGHRS and CDR2 YFSETQ. The CDR3 length is 15 residues. This CDR3 is CASSRDRGIRETQYF. CDR3 sequence (DNA): TGCGCCAGCAGCAGGGACAGGGGGATCAGGGAGACCCAGTACTTC.

This chain links TRBV28 with TRBJ2-1; 9 nucleotides align to TRBD2. The CDR3 is 15 amino acids. V trimming: 2 bases; J trimming: 2 bases; junction bases outside the gene matches: 1. Germline V gene lookup returns CDR1 MDHEN and CDR2 SYDVKM. The CDR3: CASSLAGGPYNEQFF. CDR3 coding DNA: TGTGCCAGCAGTTTAGCGGGAGGGCCCTACAATGAGCAGTTCTTC.

This clone was counted a few times. The V and J genes are TRBV18 and TRBJ2-7, with D possibly called TRBD1 or TRBD2 (6 bases each). Germline assignment: CDR1 KGHSH and CDR2 LQKENI. This CDR3 is built from 14 residues. Trimming took 3 bases from V and 6 from J, leaving 15 bases between them. DNA of the CDR3: TGTGCCAGCTCACCGGGGACTGAGGGGGGCGAGCAGTACTTC. Encoded protein: CASSPGTEGGEQYF.

The rearrangement joins TRBV28 to TRBJ1-5; D possibly corresponds to TRBD1 (5 bases). The germline V gene encodes CDR1 MDHEN and CDR2 SYDVKM. CDR3 length: 14 residues. With 3 bases removed from V and 11 bases from J, the gap between germline ends came to 17 bases. The DNA of the CDR3 is TGTGCCAGCAGTTTGCGGGACCGCCGGGTTACCCAGCATTTT. It encodes CASSLRDRRVTQHF.

V gene TRBV7-2 combines with J gene TRBJ1-2; tentatively, D is TRBD1 (5 bases). Per the germline V gene, CDR1 is SGHTA and CDR2 is FQGNSA. The CDR3 is 15 residues long. Trimming removed 5 bases at V and 6 bases at J, with 19 bases between. The CDR3 nucleotides are TGTGCCAGCAGCCGCCAGGGAGGGGACTATCATGGCTACACCTTC. Protein: CASSRQGGDYHGYTF.

The chain recombines TRBV30 with TRBJ1-5, with 10 positions matching TRBD1. Germline values: CDR1 GTSNPN, CDR2 SVGIG (reference sequence). Trimming took 2 bases from V and 5 from J; bases not matched to a gene: 3. CDR3 length: 14 residues. The CDR3 loop is CAWSRGTGDQPQHF. The CDR3 nucleotides read TGTGCCTGGAGTCGTGGGACAGGGGATCAGCCCCAGCATTTT.

The chain links TRBV7-6 to TRBJ2-3; weak D call: TRBD1 (6 bases). This CDR3 is built from 14 residues. Between the trimmed V and J ends, which lost 5 bases and 6 bases, there was a span of 15 bases. Germline V gives CDR1 SGHVS, CDR2 FNYEAQ. Written as DNA, the CDR3 is TGTGCCAGCAGCAAACTCTCCAGGGGTGATACGCAGTATTTT. As protein: CASSKLSRGDTQYF.

The rearrangement links TRBV9 to TRBJ2-7, with D tentatively TRBD1 (6 bases). The V gene lost 4 bases and the J gene lost 3 bases, with 11 bases spanning the gap. This CDR3 is 13 amino acids long. Germline values: CDR1 SGDLS, CDR2 YYNGEE. The CDR3 reads CASSPRGGYEQYF. The DNA of the CDR3 is TGTGCCAGCAGCCCCAGAGGGGGCTACGAGCAGTACTTC. Together with reference TRBV9 and TRBJ2-7, the CDR3 gives the full variable domain: DSGVTQTPKHLITATGQRVTLRCSPRSGDLSVYWYQQSLDQGLQFLIQYYNGEERAKGNILERFSAQQFPDLHSELNLSSLELGDSALYFCASSPRGGYEQYFGPGTRLTVT.

This chain connects TRBV19 to TRBJ2-5; weak D call: TRBD2 (6 bases). Trimming took off 6 bases at V and 1 base at J, with 12 bases between the two ends. CDR3 length: 14 residues. Germline V gene lookup returns CDR1 LNHDA and CDR2 SQIVND (reference sequence). As DNA, the CDR3 is TGTGCCAGTAGCAACATAGCGGTCCAAGAGACCCAGTACTTC. Amino acid sequence: CASSNIAVQETQYF.

This sequence joins TRBV6-5 and TRBJ1-5, with D unclear. The CDR3 length is 15 residues. Germline CDR1 and CDR2: MNHEY and SVGAGI. The V end lost 8 bases, the J end lost 0 bases, and 14 bases lay between the germline ends. The chain's CDR3 is CASGIEQHSNQPQHF. In DNA, the CDR3 is TGTGCCAGCGGGATAGAACAGCATAGCAATCAGCCCCAGCATTTT.